The 23 T cell receptor beta chains below were found in one sample sequenced in a study of blood T cell repertoires in COVID-19. Sequenced by immunoSEQ multiplex PCR; TCRdb stores in-frame clones only, minus some. The data show about 59,000 clones, around 90% seen once. The specimen sequenced was peripheral blood. The source is a man older than 75 with acute or convalescent COVID-19.

This rearrangement joins TRBV6-1 to TRBJ1-6; TRBD1 might be the D (6 bases). Germline assignment: CDR1 MNHNS and CDR2 SASEGT. Between the trimmed V and J ends, which lost 2 bases and 8 bases, there was a span of 25 bases. CDR3 length: 19 amino acids. The CDR3 is CASSEKGRGRVMRHSPLHF. For the CDR3, the DNA is TGTGCCAGCAGTGAAAAAGGCAGGGGACGAGTCATGAGGCATTCACCCCTCCACTTT.

The chain joins TRBV18 to TRBJ1-2; TRBD1 agrees at 10 bases. Unmatched junction bases numbered 6, after V lost 4 bases and J lost 4 bases. The CDR3 length is 15 residues. Germline V gene sequence: CDR1 KGHSH, CDR2 LQKENI. The CDR3 coding sequence is TGTGCCAGCTCACTAGACAGGGGGCTTGGCTATGGCTACACCTTC. Translation gives CASSLDRGLGYGYTF.

This chain links TRBV5-1 with TRBJ2-3; 9 bases are shared with TRBD2. V lost 0 bases and J lost 4; bases outside the gene matches: 21. CDR3 length: 21 amino acids. Germline CDR1 reads SGHRS; CDR2 reads YFSETQ. The CDR3 DNA is TGCGCCAGCAGCTTGGACGCTCCGCGGGGGGGCAAGCCCCGCAGGGCAGATACGCAGTATTTT. Protein product: CASSLDAPRGGKPRRADTQYF. Based on the CDR3 plus reference TRBV5-1 and TRBJ2-3, the full variable domain is KAGVTQTPRYLIKTRGQQVTLSCSPISGHRSVSWYQQTPGQGLQFLFEYFSETQRNKGNFPGRFSGRQFSNSRSEMNVSTLELGDSALYLCASSLDAPRGGKPRRADTQYFGPGTRLTVL.

This clone is a singleton in its sample. The chain links TRBV28 to TRBJ2-1; 8 nucleotides line up with TRBD1. V lost 5 bases, J lost 5 bases, and 8 bases stayed unmatched. Per germline, CDR1 MDHEN and CDR2 SYDVKM. This CDR3 has 15 amino acids. The CDR3 region is CASSPTGGLNNEQFF. The DNA for the CDR3 is TGTGCCAGCAGTCCAACAGGGGGTCTCAACAATGAGCAGTTCTTC.

In this sample, this clone turned up once. The chain employs TRBV6-5 and TRBJ1-2, with 9 bases fitting TRBD1. Germline V gives CDR1 MNHEY, CDR2 SVGAGI. V shed 6 bases, J shed 8 bases, and the junction held 7 bases outside the gene matches. The CDR3 has 13 amino acids. CDR3 amino acids: CASRAQGAGGYTF. The CDR3, as DNA: TGTGCCAGCAGAGCACAGGGGGCGGGCGGCTACACCTTC.

The CDR3 protein is CSASRGPEVLNTGELFF. As DNA, the CDR3 is TGCAGTGCTAGTCGTGGGCCCGAAGTATTGAACACCGGGGAGCTGTTTTTT. This rearrangement joins TRBV20-1 to TRBJ2-2; D uncertain. The CDR3 consists of 17 residues. Germline CDR1 DFQATT, CDR2 SNEGSKA (reference sequence). V was trimmed by 3 bases and J by 1 base, leaving 18 bases between them.

J is TRBJ2-7 and V is TRBV18, with 7 nucleotides matching TRBD1. CDR1 is KGHSH, CDR2 LQKENI, per germline. V lost 1 base, J lost 5 bases, and 5 bases stayed unmatched. The CDR3 runs 14 residues. CDR3 nucleotide sequence: TGTGCCAGCTCACCACTAACAGGGGATGACGAGCAGTACTTC. This gives the protein CASSPLTGDDEQYF. Looking up the rest from reference TRBV18 and TRBJ2-7 gives the full variable domain: NAGVMQNPRHLVRRRGQEARLRCSPMKGHSHVYWYRQLPEEGLKFMVYLQKENIIDESGMPKERFSAEFPKEGPSILRIQQVVRGDSAAYFCASSPLTGDDEQYFGPGTRLTVT.

This rearrangement joins TRBV7-6 to TRBJ1-3; D is possibly TRBD1 (5 bases). This CDR3 spans 17 amino acids. Germline V lookup: CDR1 SGHVS, CDR2 FNYEAQ. Deletions cut 1 base from V and 4 bases from J, with 17 bases between. CDR3 amino acids: CASSLDTAGSSGNTIYF. DNA of the CDR3: TGTGCCAGCAGCTTAGACACCGCAGGGTCCTCAGGAAACACCATATATTTT. Full variable domain (outside the CDR3, taken from reference TRBV7-6 and TRBJ1-3): GAGVSQSPRYKVTKRGQDVALRCDPISGHVSLYWYRQALGQGPEFLTYFNYEAQQDKSGLPNDRFSAERPEGSISTLTIQRTEQRDSAMYRCASSLDTAGSSGNTIYFGEGSWLTVV.

The rearrangement links TRBV3-1 (or the pseudogene TRBV3-2) to TRBJ2-3, with 7 bases aligning to TRBD2. This CDR3 has 15 amino acids. J gave up 5 bases and V 0 bases, and 5 bases lay outside the gene matches. Germline V lookup: CDR1 LGHDT, CDR2 YNNKEL (reference sequence). CDR3 protein: CASSQDGRGGDTQYF. CDR3 nucleotides: TGTGCCAGCAGCCAAGATGGGAGGGGTGGAGATACGCAGTATTTT.

The V and J genes are TRBV3-1 (or the pseudogene TRBV3-2) and TRBJ2-5; the match to TRBD2 covers 8 bases. The CDR3 is 14 residues long. CDR1 LGHDT and CDR2 YNNKEL come from the germline V gene (reference sequence). Trimming at V came to 6 bases and at J to 9 bases, leaving 12 bases not matched to a gene. In nucleotides, the CDR3 is TGTGCCAGCAGTCGGGTAGCGGGGTCAAGTCCCCAGTACTTC. This sequence encodes CASSRVAGSSPQYF.

This clone was seen a single time. The chain has TRBV27 and TRBJ1-6; D unclear. CDR1 and CDR2 (germline): MNHEY, SMNVEV (reference sequence). The length of the CDR3 is 12 residues. V lost 8 bases, J lost 4 bases, and 6 bases lay in between. The CDR3 sequence: CASSDYNSPLHF. The CDR3 DNA reads as TGTGCCAGCTCAGATTATAATTCACCCCTCCACTTT.

The V gene is TRBV7-2, the J gene TRBJ1-1, with 10 bases fitting TRBD1. With 3 bases clipped from V and 7 bases from J, the junction kept 5 bases outside the gene matches. The CDR3 extends over 14 amino acids. Germline CDR1 SGHTA, CDR2 FQGNSA. The CDR3 region has the DNA TGTGCCAGCAGCTTCGTGTGGACAGGGGGTGAAGCTTTCTTT. Translating it yields CASSFVWTGGEAFF.

The chain is built from TRBV6-1 and TRBJ1-5, with 10 bases lining up with TRBD1. This CDR3 has 15 residues. J lost 10 bases, V lost 2 bases, and 8 bases had no gene match. Germline assignment: CDR1 MNHNS and CDR2 SASEGT. The CDR3 loop reads CASSELTGQGVPQHF. DNA for the CDR3: TGTGCCAGCAGTGAATTGACTGGACAGGGGGTACCCCAGCATTTT.

CDR3 sequence: CASSLGGTGSNQPQHF. In nucleotides, the CDR3 is TGTGCCAGCTCACTCGGGGGGACAGGTAGCAATCAGCCCCAGCATTTT. The V call is TRBV18, the J call TRBJ1-5, with TRBD1 identical over 8 bases. V gave up 4 bases and J gave up 0 bases; unmatched junction bases: 5. The CDR3 loop spans 16 amino acids. Germline CDR1 and CDR2: KGHSH and LQKENI.

V and J are TRBV5-1 and TRBJ2-7, with 9 bases lining up with TRBD1. Germline-derived CDR1 and CDR2 are SGHRS and YFSETQ. CDR3 length: 13 residues. Trimming cost V 0 bases and J 9 bases; bases outside gene matches: 4. The CDR3 DNA sequence: TGCGCCAGCAGCTTGGCGGGACAGGGTCGGCAGTACTTC. As protein: CASSLAGQGRQYF.

The chain couples TRBV27 to TRBJ2-3; TRBD2 is a possible D gene (6 bases). The CDR3 length is 14 residues. CDR1 and CDR2 from the germline V gene are MNHEY and SMNVEV (reference sequence). The V end was cut by 3 bases, the J end by 3 bases, with 10 bases between. Here the CDR3 DNA reads TGTGCCAGCAGTTTTAGTCGGGGGACAGATACGCAGTATTTT. Its translation is CASSFSRGTDTQYF.

The chain is built from TRBV19 and TRBJ2-5; D is perhaps TRBD1 (5 bases). Germline V CDR1 and CDR2: LNHDA, SQIVND (reference sequence). The V gene lost 0 bases and the J gene lost 2 bases, with 7 bases spanning the gap. This CDR3 is built from 14 residues. CDR3: CASSIEAGQETQYF. The CDR3 DNA is TGTGCCAGTAGTATAGAGGCAGGGCAAGAGACCCAGTACTTC.

This rearrangement joins TRBV10-3 to TRBJ1-6; D is possibly TRBD1 (5 bases). V was shortened by 0 bases and J by 5 bases, with 20 bases between the two germline ends. The length of the CDR3 is 19 residues. The germline CDR1 and CDR2 sequences are ENHRY and SYGVKD. CDR3: CAISESVRAGSYHNSPLHF. DNA for the CDR3: TGTGCCATCAGTGAGTCAGTTCGGGCAGGGTCCTATCATAATTCACCCCTCCACTTT.

The rearrangement uses TRBV6-1 and TRBJ1-2; D gene unclear. Germline CDR1 reads MNHNS; CDR2 reads SASEGT. V lost 0 bases and J lost 2, with 10 bases in between. CDR3 length equals 15 residues. The DNA for the CDR3 is TGTGCCAGCAGTGAAGCCGAGAGCGCCAACTATGGCTACACCTTC. Amino acids: CASSEAESANYGYTF.

V is TRBV19 and J is TRBJ2-3, with D tentatively TRBD1 (5 bases). The CDR3 loop spans 14 amino acids. Germline V gene data show CDR1 as LNHDA and CDR2 as SQIVND (reference sequence). Trimming shortened V by 1 base and J by 8 bases, and 13 bases separated the two germline ends. CDR3 DNA sequence: TGTGCCAGTAGTATAGGACTTGCGCAGGGTACGCAGTATTTT. It codes for CASSIGLAQGTQYF.

DNA for the CDR3: TGTGCCAGCAGCAAAGTGGCGGGACAGGGGGCGAGGGAGCTGTTTTTT. Translating gives CASSKVAGQGARELFF. The chain recombines TRBV21-1 with TRBJ2-2; the D call in the table, TRBD1, was not verified against the DNA. TRBV21-1 constitutes a pseudogene. The CDR3 runs 16 residues.

The chain couples TRBV27 to TRBJ2-1; 8 nucleotides agree with TRBD1. The V gene's germline CDR1 is MNHEY and CDR2 SMNVEV (reference sequence). The CDR3 consists of 14 residues. J gave up 5 bases and V 6 bases, and 6 bases lay outside the gene matches. In DNA, the CDR3 is TGTGCCAGCAGGCCGGGACAGGTCCACAATGAGCAGTTCTTC. Translating gives CASRPGQVHNEQFF.

The chain joins TRBV7-9 to TRBJ2-5, with 12 bases fitting TRBD2. Trimming removed 3 bases from V and 2 bases from J; junction bases left unmatched: 1. There are 15 residues in the CDR3. CDR1 and CDR2 (germline): SEHNR, FQNEAQ (reference sequence). CDR3 bases: TGTGCCAGCAGCTTCGGACTAGCGGGGCAAGAGACCCAGTACTTC. This codes for CASSFGLAGQETQYF.